These 2 T cell receptor beta chains came from one sample sequenced in a study of blood T cell repertoires in COVID-19 (dated by TCRdb to about 2020). The library came from the immunoSEQ multiplex PCR assay. Drawn from immuneACCESS, this table holds only the in-frame rearrangements with V and J called that TCRdb kept. Clones are partly lost; checked studies trace under half to an unresolved V gene and leave the rest unexplained. This sample comprises around 270,000 clones, roughly 84% of them detected only once. The top ten clones comprise 1.5% to 1.9% of the sample. The specimen sequenced was peripheral blood. The receptors here all came from a woman aged 40-49 years who had recovered from COVID-19.

The genes are TRBV5-6 and TRBJ2-5; 9 bases match TRBD1. CDR1 is SGHDT and CDR2 is YYEEEE in the germline V gene. J lost 3 bases, V lost 0 bases, and 0 bases had no gene match. This CDR3 is built from 14 residues. This CDR3 is CASSLGTGEETQYF. In nucleotides, the CDR3 is TGTGCCAGCAGCTTGGGGACAGGGGAAGAGACCCAGTACTTC. Based on the CDR3 plus reference TRBV5-6 and TRBJ2-5, the full variable domain is DAGVTQSPTHLIKTRGQQVTLRCSPKSGHDTVSWYQQALGQGPQFIFQYYEEEERQRGNFPDRFSGHQFPNYSSELNVNALLLGDSALYLCASSLGTGEETQYFGPGTRLLVL.

The V and J genes are TRBV2 and TRBJ1-5; tentatively, D is TRBD1 (6 bases). The CDR3 runs 15 residues. Trimming shortened V by 6 bases and J by 2 bases, and 14 bases separated the two germline ends. Germline CDR1 SNHLY, CDR2 FYNNEI. CDR3 DNA sequence: TGTGCCAGCAGGGGGGACACTTGGCGCAATCAGCCCCAGCATTTT. Amino acid sequence: CASRGDTWRNQPQHF.